This T cell receptor (beta chain) is from a study of blood T cell repertoires in COVID-19. For the study at large: Collection of acute and convalescent COVID-19 samples took place in the United States, Italy and Spain.

Libraries were prepared by immunoSEQ multiplex PCR; TCRdb keeps only in-frame clonotypes and omits some of them. The sample has some 200,000 clones; more than 75% are singletons. As concerns this clone: The same CDR3 also results from other DNA sequences found in this sample.

CDR3 length equals 16 residues. The germline V gene encodes CDR1 MRHNA and CDR2 SNTAGT. V dropped 4 bases and J dropped 5; count of bases not matched to a gene: 5. This sequence joins TRBV6-4 and TRBJ2-1; 13 bases fit TRBD2. The TCR comes from a man aged 35 to 55 with active or convalescent COVID-19. The source material was peripheral blood. In DNA form, the CDR3 reads TGTGCCAGCAGTGCGCAACTAGCGGGAGGGAACAATGAGCAGTTCTTC. Protein sequence: CASSAQLAGGNNEQFF.